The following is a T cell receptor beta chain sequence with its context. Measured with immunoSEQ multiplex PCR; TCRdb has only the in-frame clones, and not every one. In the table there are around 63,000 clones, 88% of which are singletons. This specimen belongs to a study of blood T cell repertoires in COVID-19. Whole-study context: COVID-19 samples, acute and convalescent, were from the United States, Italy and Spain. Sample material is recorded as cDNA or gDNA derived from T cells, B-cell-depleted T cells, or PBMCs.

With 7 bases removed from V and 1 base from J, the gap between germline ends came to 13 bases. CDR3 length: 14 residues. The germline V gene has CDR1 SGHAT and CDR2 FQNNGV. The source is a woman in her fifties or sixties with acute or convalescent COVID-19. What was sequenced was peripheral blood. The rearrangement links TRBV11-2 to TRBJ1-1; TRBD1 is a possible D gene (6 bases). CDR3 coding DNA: TGTGCCAGCACCCCCGGGGGGGCGAACACTGAAGCTTTCTTT. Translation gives CASTPGGANTEAFF. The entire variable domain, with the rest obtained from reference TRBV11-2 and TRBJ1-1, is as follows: EAGVAQSPRYKIIEKRQSVAFWCNPISGHATLYWYQQILGQGPKLLIQFQNNGVVDDSQLPKDRFSAERLKGVDSTLKIQPAKLEDSAVYLCASTPGGANTEAFFGQGTRLTVV.